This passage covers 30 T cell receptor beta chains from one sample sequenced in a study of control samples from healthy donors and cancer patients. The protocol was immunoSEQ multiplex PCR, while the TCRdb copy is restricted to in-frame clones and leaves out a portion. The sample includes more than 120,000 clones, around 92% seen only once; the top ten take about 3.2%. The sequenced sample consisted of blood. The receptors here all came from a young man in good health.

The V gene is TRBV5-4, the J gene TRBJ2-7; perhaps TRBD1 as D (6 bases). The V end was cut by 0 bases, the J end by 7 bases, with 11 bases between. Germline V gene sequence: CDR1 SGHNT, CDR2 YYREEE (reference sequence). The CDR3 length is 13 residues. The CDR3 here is CASSLDRDTEQYF. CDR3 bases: TGTGCCAGCAGCTTGGACCGGGACACTGAGCAGTACTTC.

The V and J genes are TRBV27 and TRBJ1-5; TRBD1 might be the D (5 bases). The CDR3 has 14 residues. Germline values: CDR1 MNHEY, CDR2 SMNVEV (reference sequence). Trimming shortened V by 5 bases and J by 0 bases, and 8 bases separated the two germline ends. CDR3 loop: CASSRGYSNQPQHF. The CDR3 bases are TGTGCCAGCAGTCGGGGGTATAGCAATCAGCCCCAGCATTTT.

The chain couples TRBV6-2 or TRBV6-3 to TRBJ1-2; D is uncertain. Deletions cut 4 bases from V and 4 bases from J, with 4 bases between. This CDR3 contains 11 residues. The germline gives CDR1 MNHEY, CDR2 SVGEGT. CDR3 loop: CASSSAYGYTF. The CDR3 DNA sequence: TGTGCCAGCAGTTCTGCCTATGGCTACACCTTC.

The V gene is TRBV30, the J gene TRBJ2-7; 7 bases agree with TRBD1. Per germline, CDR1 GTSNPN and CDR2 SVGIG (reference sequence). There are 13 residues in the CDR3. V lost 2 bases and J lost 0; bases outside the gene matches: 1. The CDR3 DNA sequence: TGTGCCTGGAGTCGGGACAGCTCCTACGAGCAGTACTTC. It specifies CAWSRDSSYEQYF.

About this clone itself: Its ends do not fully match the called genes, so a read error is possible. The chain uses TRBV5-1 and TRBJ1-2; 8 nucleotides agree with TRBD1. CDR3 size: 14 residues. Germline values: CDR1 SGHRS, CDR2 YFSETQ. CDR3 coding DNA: TGCGCCAGCAGCTTGGCGGGACAGGTCGATGGCTACGCCTTC. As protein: CASSLAGQVDGYAF. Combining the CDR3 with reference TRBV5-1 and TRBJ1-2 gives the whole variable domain KAGVTQTPRYLIKTRGQQVTLSCSPISGHRSVSWYQQTPGQGLQFLFEYFSETQRNKGNFPGRFSGRQFSNSRSEMNVSTLELGDSALYLCASSLAGQVDGYAFGSGTRLTVV.

The CDR3 DNA is TGTGCCAGCAGCGCAAGCAGGGGCGGGGGTAGCAATCAGCCCCAGCATTTT. Its protein is CASSASRGGGSNQPQHF. The V call is TRBV7-8, the J call TRBJ1-5, with a possible D match to TRBD1 (6 bases). Per the germline V gene, CDR1 is SGHVS and CDR2 is FQNEAQ. V lost 5 bases and J 0 bases, leaving 17 bases between the germline ends. The length of the CDR3 is 17 residues.

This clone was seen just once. The CDR3 coding sequence is TGTGCCAGTAGTCCGACTAGCGGGGAAAACACCGGGGAGCTGTTTTTT. This codes for CASSPTSGENTGELFF. The V and J genes are TRBV19 and TRBJ2-2; TRBD2 agrees at 11 bases. The CDR3 has 16 residues. Germline CDR1 and CDR2: LNHDA and SQIVND (reference sequence). The ends lost 5 bases at V and 2 bases at J; junction bases unmatched: 4.

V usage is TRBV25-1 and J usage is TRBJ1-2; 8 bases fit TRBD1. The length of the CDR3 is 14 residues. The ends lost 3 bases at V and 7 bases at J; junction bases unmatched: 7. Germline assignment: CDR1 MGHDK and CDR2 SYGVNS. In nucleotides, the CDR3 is TGTGCCAGCAGTGAGGGCCAGGGGGCAGGTGGCTACACCTTC. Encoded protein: CASSEGQGAGGYTF.

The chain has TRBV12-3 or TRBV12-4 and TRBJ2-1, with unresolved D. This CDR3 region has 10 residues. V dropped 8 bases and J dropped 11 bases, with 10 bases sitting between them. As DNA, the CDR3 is TGTGCCAGCGGCCCTACTAAGCAGTTCTTC. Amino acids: CASGPTKQFF.

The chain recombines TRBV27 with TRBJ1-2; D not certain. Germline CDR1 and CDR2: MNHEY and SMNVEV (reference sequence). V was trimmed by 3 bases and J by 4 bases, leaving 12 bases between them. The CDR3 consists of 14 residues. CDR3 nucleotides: TGTGCCAGCAGTTTTGGGGTCGGGCCCTATGGCTACACCTTC. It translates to CASSFGVGPYGYTF.

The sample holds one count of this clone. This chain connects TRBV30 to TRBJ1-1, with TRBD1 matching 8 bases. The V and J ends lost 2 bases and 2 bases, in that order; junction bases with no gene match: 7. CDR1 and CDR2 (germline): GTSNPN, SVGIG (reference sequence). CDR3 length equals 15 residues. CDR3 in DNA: TGTGCCTGGAGTTTGACGGGACAGGCAAACACTGAAGCTTTCTTT. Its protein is CAWSLTGQANTEAFF.

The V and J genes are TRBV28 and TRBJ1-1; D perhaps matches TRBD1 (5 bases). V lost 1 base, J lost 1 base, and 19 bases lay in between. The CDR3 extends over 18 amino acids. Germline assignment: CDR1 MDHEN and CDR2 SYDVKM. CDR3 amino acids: CASSLYVGGLYTNTEAFF. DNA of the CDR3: TGTGCCAGCAGTTTATATGTGGGGGGTCTTTACACGAACACTGAAGCTTTCTTT.

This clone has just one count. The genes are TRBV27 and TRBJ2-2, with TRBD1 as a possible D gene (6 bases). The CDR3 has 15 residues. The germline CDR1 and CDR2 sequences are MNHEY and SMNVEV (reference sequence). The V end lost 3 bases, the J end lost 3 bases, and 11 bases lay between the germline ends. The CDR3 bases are TGTGCCAGCAGTTTTGGGGGCCCCCACACCGGGGAGCTGTTTTTT. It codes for CASSFGGPHTGELFF.

CDR3 residues: CASSSGTLGLGEQYF. The CDR3 DNA follows: TGTGCCAGCAGTTCCGGGACTTTGGGTTTAGGCGAGCAGTACTTC. V and J are TRBV28 and TRBJ2-7; D is perhaps TRBD2 (6 bases). V was shortened by 4 bases and J by 6 bases, with 19 bases between the two germline ends. Per germline, CDR1 MDHEN and CDR2 SYDVKM. The CDR3 has 15 residues.

CDR3: CASSQDPGRGSNTEAFF. CDR3 in DNA: TGTGCCAGCAGCCAAGACCCAGGGAGGGGTTCGAACACTGAAGCTTTCTTT. The chain employs TRBV3-1 (or the pseudogene TRBV3-2) and TRBJ1-1; tentatively, D is TRBD1 (5 bases). Trimming shortened V by 0 bases and J by 1 base, and 15 bases separated the two germline ends. From germline, CDR1 is LGHDT and CDR2 YNNKEL (reference sequence). This CDR3 region has 17 residues.

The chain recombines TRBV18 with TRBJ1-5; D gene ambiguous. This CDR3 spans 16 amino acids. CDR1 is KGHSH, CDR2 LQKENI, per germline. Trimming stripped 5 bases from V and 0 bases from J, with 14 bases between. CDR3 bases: TGTGCCAGCTCAGAGACCACGTACGGTAGCAATCAGCCCCAGCATTTT. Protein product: CASSETTYGSNQPQHF. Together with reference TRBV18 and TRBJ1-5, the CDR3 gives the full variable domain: NAGVMQNPRHLVRRRGQEARLRCSPMKGHSHVYWYRQLPEEGLKFMVYLQKENIIDESGMPKERFSAEFPKEGPSILRIQQVVRGDSAAYFCASSETTYGSNQPQHFGDGTRLSIL.

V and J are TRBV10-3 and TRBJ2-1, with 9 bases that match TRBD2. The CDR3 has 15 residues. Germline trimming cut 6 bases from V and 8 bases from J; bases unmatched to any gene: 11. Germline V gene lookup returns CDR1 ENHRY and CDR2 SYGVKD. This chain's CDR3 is CAISLLAGSRDEQFF. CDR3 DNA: TGTGCCATCAGCTTACTAGCGGGTAGCCGGGATGAGCAGTTCTTC.

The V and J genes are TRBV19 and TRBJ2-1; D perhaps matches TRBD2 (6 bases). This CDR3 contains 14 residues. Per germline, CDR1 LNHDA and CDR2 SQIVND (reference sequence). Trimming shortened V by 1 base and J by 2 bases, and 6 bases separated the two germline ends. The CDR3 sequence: CASSIAGAYNEQFF. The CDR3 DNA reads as TGTGCCAGTAGTATAGCGGGGGCCTACAATGAGCAGTTCTTC.

CDR3 DNA sequence: TGTGCCAGCAGTACACCCGGACTAGCGGGGCAAGAGACCCAGTACTTC. Encoded protein: CASSTPGLAGQETQYF. This chain joins TRBV6-2 or TRBV6-3 and TRBJ2-5, with TRBD2 identical over 12 bases. Trimming removed 5 bases from V and 2 bases from J; junction bases left unmatched: 6. The germline gives CDR1 MNHEY, CDR2 SVGEGT. The CDR3 extends over 16 amino acids.

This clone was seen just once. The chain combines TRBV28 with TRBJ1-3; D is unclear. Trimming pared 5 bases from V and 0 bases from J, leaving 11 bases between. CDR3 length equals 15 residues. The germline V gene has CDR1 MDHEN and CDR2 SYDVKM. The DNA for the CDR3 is TGTGCCAGCAGTCCCACTGGAGACTCTGGAAACACCATATATTTT. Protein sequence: CASSPTGDSGNTIYF.

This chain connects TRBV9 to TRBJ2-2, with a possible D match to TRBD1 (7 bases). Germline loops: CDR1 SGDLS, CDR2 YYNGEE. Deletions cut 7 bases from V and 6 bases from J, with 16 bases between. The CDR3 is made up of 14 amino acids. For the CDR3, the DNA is TGTGCCAGCCAGGCAGGGGGACTGTCCGGGGAGCTGTTTTTT. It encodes CASQAGGLSGELFF.

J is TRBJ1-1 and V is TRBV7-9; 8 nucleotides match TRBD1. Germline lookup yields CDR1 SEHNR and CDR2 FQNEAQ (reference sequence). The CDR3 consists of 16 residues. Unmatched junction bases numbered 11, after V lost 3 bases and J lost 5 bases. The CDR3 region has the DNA TGTGCCAGCAGCTTTTCGACAGGGGCAACGAAGACTGAAGCTTTCTTT. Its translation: CASSFSTGATKTEAFF.

The CDR3 nucleotides are TGTGCCAGTAGCGAGACTCCCTCCGGAGATACGCAGTATTTT. Translated: CASSETPSGDTQYF. The genes are TRBV19 and TRBJ2-3; D is unclear. The CDR3 loop spans 14 amino acids. Trimming pared 6 bases from V and 5 bases from J, leaving 15 bases between. Germline lookup yields CDR1 LNHDA and CDR2 SQIVND (reference sequence).

CDR3 in DNA: TGTGCCAGCAGTTTTGTGACACCAATGGGGGGGATGAACACTGAAGCTTTCTTT. Residues: CASSFVTPMGGMNTEAFF. This chain joins TRBV28 and TRBJ1-1; D is perhaps TRBD1 (5 bases). The V end lost 3 bases, the J end lost 0 bases, and 20 bases lay between the germline ends. The germline V gene encodes CDR1 MDHEN and CDR2 SYDVKM. This CDR3 is 18 amino acids long.

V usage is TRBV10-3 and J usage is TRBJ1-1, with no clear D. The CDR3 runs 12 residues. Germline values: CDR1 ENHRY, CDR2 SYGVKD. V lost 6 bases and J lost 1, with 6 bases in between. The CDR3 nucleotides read TGTGCCATCAGACGAGGGAACACTGAAGCTTTCTTT. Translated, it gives CAIRRGNTEAFF.

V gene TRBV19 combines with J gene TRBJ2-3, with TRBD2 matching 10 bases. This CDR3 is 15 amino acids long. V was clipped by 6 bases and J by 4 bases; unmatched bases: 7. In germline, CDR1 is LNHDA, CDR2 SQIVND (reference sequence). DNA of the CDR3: TGTGCCAGTAGCCCAGCGGGGGGGGTCGCAGATACGCAGTATTTT. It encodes CASSPAGGVADTQYF.

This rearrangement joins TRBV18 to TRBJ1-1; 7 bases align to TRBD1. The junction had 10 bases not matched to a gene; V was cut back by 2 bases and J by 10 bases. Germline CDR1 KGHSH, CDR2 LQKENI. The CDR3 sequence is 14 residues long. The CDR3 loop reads CASSPDSRDSGAFF. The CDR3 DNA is TGTGCCAGCTCACCAGATAGCAGGGACAGCGGAGCTTTCTTT.

The CDR3 loop is CASSLGGEQYF. For the CDR3, the DNA is TGTGCCAGCAGTTTAGGGGGCGAGCAGTACTTC. J is TRBJ2-7 and V is TRBV27; D tentatively reads TRBD1 or TRBD2 (5 bases each). V shed 2 bases and J shed 6 bases, with 5 bases lying between them. CDR1 MNHEY and CDR2 SMNVEV come from the germline V gene (reference sequence). CDR3 length: 11 residues.

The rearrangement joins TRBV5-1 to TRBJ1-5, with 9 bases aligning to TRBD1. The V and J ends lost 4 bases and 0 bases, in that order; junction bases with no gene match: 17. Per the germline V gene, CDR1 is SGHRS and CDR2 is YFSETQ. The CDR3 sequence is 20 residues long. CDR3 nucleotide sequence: TGCGCCAGCAGCCCAGTACCGGGACAGGGCGGGAGGAATAGCAATCAGCCCCAGCATTTT. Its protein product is CASSPVPGQGGRNSNQPQHF.

The CDR3 coding sequence is TGTGCCATCAGTGAGTCGGGGACCAACACTGAAGCTTTCTTT. This codes for CAISESGTNTEAFF. The V and J genes are TRBV10-3 and TRBJ1-1; tentatively, D is TRBD1 (5 bases). V lost 0 bases to trimming and J lost 2 bases, with 7 bases between them. This CDR3 contains 14 residues. Germline CDR1 and CDR2: ENHRY and SYGVKD.